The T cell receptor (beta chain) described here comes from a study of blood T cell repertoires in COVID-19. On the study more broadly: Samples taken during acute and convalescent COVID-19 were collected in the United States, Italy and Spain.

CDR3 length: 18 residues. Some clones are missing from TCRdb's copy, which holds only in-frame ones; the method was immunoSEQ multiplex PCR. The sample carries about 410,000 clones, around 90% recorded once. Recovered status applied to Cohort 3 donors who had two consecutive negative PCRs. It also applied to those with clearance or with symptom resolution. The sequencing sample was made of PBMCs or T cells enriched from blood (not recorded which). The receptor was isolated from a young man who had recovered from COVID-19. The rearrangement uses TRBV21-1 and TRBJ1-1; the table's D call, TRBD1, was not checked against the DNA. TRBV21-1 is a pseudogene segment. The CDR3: CASSKEGDRGGVNTEAFF. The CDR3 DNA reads TGTGCCAGCAGCAAAGAGGGGGACAGGGGTGGTGTGAACACTGAAGCTTTCTTT.